This TCR beta chain appears in the sequencing data of a study of blood T cell repertoires in COVID-19. For the study at large: Samples of COVID-19 (acute and convalescent) were obtained from the United States, Italy and Spain. PBMCs, B-cell-depleted T cells, or T cells were the source of the cDNA or gDNA that made up the material.

Trimming removed 3 bases at V and 3 bases at J, with 15 bases between. The CDR3 runs to 15 residues. CDR1 is LNHDA, CDR2 SQIVND, per germline (reference sequence). Seattle patient enrollment occurred during active infection, with longitudinal follow-up thereafter. Under the authors' procedure: Reference gene primer amplification gave estimated nucleated cell counts. Profiling relied on immunoSEQ multiplex PCR, and the TCRdb table lists in-frame clones only, not all of them. The D gene and trimming were derived from the DNA, and the V and J assignments and clone size from that table. The table has hundreds of thousands of clones, more than 70% seen once.

Input material: peripheral blood. The chain combines TRBV19 with TRBJ2-7, with a weak D call TRBD1 (6 bases). This sequence was found in a woman aged 45 to 65 with COVID-19, enrolled during active disease. The CDR3 nucleotides read TGTGCCAGTAGTATGTATGGACAGACCAGCTACGAGCAGTACTTC. Amino acid sequence: CASSMYGQTSYEQYF.